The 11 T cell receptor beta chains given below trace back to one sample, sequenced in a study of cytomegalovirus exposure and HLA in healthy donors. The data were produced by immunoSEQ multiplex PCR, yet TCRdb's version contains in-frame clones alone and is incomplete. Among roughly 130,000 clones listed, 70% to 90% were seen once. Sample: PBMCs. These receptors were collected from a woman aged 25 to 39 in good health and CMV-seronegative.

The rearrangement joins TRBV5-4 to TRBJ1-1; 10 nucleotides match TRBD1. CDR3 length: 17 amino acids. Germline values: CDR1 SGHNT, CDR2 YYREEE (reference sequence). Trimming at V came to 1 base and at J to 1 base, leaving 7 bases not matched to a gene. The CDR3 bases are TGTGCCAGCAGCTTGCCTCCGGGACAGGGGCCGAACACTGAAGCTTTCTTT. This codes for CASSLPPGQGPNTEAFF.

CDR3 protein: CASSFRNSPLHF. The CDR3 nucleotides are TGTGCCAGCAGTTTCCGGAATTCACCCCTCCACTTT. The gene calls are TRBV27 and TRBJ1-6; D uncertain. This CDR3 contains 12 residues. Germline values: CDR1 MNHEY, CDR2 SMNVEV (reference sequence). The germline V and J ends were trimmed by 3 bases and 7 bases, with 4 bases remaining between them.

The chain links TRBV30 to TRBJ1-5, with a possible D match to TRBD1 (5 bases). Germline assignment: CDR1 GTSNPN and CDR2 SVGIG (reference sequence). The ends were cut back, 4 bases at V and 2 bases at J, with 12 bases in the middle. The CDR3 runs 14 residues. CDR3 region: CAWTQGTGNQPQHF. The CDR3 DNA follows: TGTGCCTGGACTCAGGGTACGGGCAATCAGCCCCAGCATTTT.

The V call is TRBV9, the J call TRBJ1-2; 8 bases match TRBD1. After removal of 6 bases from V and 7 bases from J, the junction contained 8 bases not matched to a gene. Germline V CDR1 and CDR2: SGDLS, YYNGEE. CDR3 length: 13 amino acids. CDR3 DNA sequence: TGTGCCAGCACGCAGGGGGCGCGGGGTGGCTACACCTTC. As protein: CASTQGARGGYTF.

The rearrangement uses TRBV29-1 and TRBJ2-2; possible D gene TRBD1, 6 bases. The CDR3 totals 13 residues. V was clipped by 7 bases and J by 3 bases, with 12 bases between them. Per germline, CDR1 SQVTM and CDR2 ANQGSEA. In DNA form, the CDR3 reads TGCAGCGGACAGGACACCTACACCGGGGAGCTGTTTTTT. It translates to CSGQDTYTGELFF.

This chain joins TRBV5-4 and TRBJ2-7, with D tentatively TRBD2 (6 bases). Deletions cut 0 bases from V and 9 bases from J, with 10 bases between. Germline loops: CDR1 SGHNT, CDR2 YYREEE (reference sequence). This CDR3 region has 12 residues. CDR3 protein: CASSLGTRGQYF. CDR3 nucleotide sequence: TGTGCCAGCAGCTTGGGTACGCGGGGGCAGTACTTC.

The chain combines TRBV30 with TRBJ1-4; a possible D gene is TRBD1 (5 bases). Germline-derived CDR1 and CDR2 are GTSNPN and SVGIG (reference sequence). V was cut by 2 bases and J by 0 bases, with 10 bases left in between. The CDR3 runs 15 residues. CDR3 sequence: CAWSQGYATNEKLFF. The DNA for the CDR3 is TGTGCCTGGAGTCAGGGATACGCAACTAATGAAAAACTGTTTTTT. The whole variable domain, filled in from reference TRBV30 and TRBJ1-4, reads SQTIHQWPATLVQPVGSPLSLECTVEGTSNPNLYWYRQAAGRGLQLLFYSVGIGQISSEVPQNLSASRPQDRQFILSSKKLLLSDSGFYLCAWSQGYATNEKLFFGSGTQLSVL.

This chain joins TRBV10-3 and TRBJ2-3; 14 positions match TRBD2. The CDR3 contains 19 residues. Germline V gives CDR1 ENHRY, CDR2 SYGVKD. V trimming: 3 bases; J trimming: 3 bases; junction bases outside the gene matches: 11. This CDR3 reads CAISDVPGLAGAGTDTQYF. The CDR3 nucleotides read TGTGCCATCAGTGACGTTCCGGGACTAGCGGGGGCCGGAACAGATACGCAGTATTTT.

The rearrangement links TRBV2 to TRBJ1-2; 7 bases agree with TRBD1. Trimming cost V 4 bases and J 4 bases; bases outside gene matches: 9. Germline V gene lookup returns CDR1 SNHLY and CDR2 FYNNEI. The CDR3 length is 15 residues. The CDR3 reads CASSVRDRYFYGYTF. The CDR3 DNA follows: TGTGCCAGCAGTGTCCGGGACAGATACTTCTATGGCTACACCTTC. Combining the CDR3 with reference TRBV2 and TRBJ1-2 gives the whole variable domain EPEVTQTPSHQVTQMGQEVILRCVPISNHLYFYWYRQILGQKVEFLVSFYNNEISEKSEIFDDQFSVERPDGSNFTLKIRSTKLEDSAMYFCASSVRDRYFYGYTFGSGTRLTVV.

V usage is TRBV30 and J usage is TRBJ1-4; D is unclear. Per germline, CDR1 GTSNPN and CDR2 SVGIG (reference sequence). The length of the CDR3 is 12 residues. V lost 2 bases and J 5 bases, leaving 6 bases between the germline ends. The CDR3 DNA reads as TGTGCCTGGAGTTCCAGAAATGAAAAACTGTTTTTT. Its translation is CAWSSRNEKLFF.

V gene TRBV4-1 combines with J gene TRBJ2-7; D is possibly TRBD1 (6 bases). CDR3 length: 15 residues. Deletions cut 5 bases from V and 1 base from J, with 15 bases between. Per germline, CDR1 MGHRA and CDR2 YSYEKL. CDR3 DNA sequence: TGCGCCAGCAGCTCGCCCTCCAGGGGTTCCTACGAGCAGTACTTC. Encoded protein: CASSSPSRGSYEQYF.